The 13 T cell receptor beta chains reported below all come from one sample, sequenced in a study of identical twins. TCRdb reanalysed the 5' RACE reads using MiXCR and keeps one entry per CDR3 protein. The sample lists approximately 700,000 distinct CDR3 sequences, around 6% occurring once. Material: naive T cells sorted from blood. Every receptor here comes from a man between 18 and 35 years old in good health.

This clonotype was seen at least ten times. V gene TRBV6-2 or TRBV6-3 combines with J gene TRBJ2-5, with 10 bases matching TRBD1. CDR3 length: 15 residues. After removal of 6 bases from V and 2 bases from J, the junction contained 6 bases not matched to a gene. Looked up from germline, CDR1 is MNHEY and CDR2 is SVGEGT. The CDR3 loop reads CASSRGTGAQETQYF. The CDR3 DNA sequence: TGTGCCAGCAGCCGTGGGACAGGGGCTCAAGAGACCCAGTACTTC.

This clonotype was seen a handful of times. The V gene is TRBV12-3 or TRBV12-4, the J gene TRBJ2-7, with a possible D match to TRBD2 (6 bases). The CDR3 is 13 residues long. V was shortened by 5 bases and J by 4 bases, with 12 bases between the two germline ends. The CDR3 is CASSPGLKYEQYV. DNA of the CDR3: TGTGCCAGCAGTCCGGGACTTAAATACGAGCAGTACGTC.

This clonotype was counted ten times or more. This chain connects TRBV20-1 to TRBJ2-7; 11 nucleotides match TRBD2. CDR3 length: 14 residues. The J segment lost 5 bases and the V segment lost 6 bases, leaving 9 bases of the junction unmatched. CDR1 and CDR2 (germline): DFQATT, SNEGSKA (reference sequence). The CDR3 protein is CSAPPTSGINEQYF. The CDR3 DNA reads as TGCAGTGCCCCCCCGACTAGCGGGATCAACGAGCAGTACTTC.

This clonotype has a count of ten or more. The chain carries TRBV20-1 and TRBJ2-5; TRBD2 aligns across 8 bases. Trimming cost V 2 bases and J 2 bases; bases outside gene matches: 7. The CDR3 covers 15 residues. From germline, CDR1 is DFQATT and CDR2 SNEGSKA (reference sequence). The CDR3 loop is CSARWARGGQETQYF. The CDR3 DNA reads as TGCAGTGCTAGATGGGCTCGGGGGGGGCAAGAGACCCAGTACTTC.

This clonotype has more than one count but fewer than ten. The rearrangement links TRBV12-3 or TRBV12-4 to TRBJ2-5, with 9 bases lining up with TRBD1. V lost 2 bases and J lost 4; bases outside the gene matches: 2. CDR3 length: 14 amino acids. CDR3 sequence (DNA): TGTGCCAGCAGTTTACAGGACAGGGGAGAGACCCAGTACTTC. It codes for CASSLQDRGETQYF.

CDR3 coding DNA: TGTGCCAGCAGCCCCTGGGGAACCACAGGGGACACTGAAGCTTTCTTT. This encodes CASSPWGTTGDTEAFF. The chain recombines TRBV7-9 with TRBJ1-1, with 7 bases matching TRBD1. The CDR3 has 16 residues. Germline CDR1 is SEHNR and CDR2 is FQNEAQ (reference sequence). V lost 5 bases and J lost 3; bases outside the gene matches: 12.

There are many counts of this clonotype. This chain joins TRBV7-2 and TRBJ2-5; a possible D gene is TRBD2 (5 bases). The CDR3 sequence is 15 residues long. Trimming removed 1 base from V and 3 bases from J, with 12 bases in between. From germline, CDR1 is SGHTA and CDR2 FQGNSA. As DNA, the CDR3 is TGTGCCAGCAGCTTAGGGGTTACTAGGGAAGAGACCCAGTACTTC. Encoded protein: CASSLGVTREETQYF.

Only a few counts were recorded for this clonotype. This sequence joins TRBV10-3 and TRBJ1-1, with TRBD1 matching 9 bases. The length of the CDR3 is 13 residues. The ends lost 8 bases at V and 0 bases at J; junction bases unmatched: 1. In germline, CDR1 is ENHRY, CDR2 SYGVKD. The CDR3 reads CAIGQGMNTEAFF. In nucleotides, the CDR3 is TGTGCCATCGGACAGGGGATGAACACTGAAGCTTTCTTT.

The CDR3 loop is CSVGLRVSDEAFF. CDR3 DNA sequence: TGCAGCGTGGGTCTCAGGGTTTCCGATGAAGCTTTCTTT. The rearrangement uses TRBV29-1 and TRBJ1-1, with D perhaps TRBD1 (5 bases). Trimming stripped 6 bases from V and 7 bases from J, with 18 bases between. In germline, CDR1 is SQVTM, CDR2 ANQGSEA. This CDR3 comprises 13 residues.

This clonotype was counted between two and nine times. The V call is TRBV24-1, the J call TRBJ2-5, with D possibly matching TRBD1 (6 bases). V lost 4 bases and J lost 2, with 10 bases in between. This CDR3 spans 14 amino acids. Germline lookup yields CDR1 KGHDR and CDR2 SFDVKD. CDR3 loop: CATSEYGQQETQYF. The CDR3 DNA is TGTGCCACCAGTGAATATGGACAGCAAGAGACCCAGTACTTC.

In its sample, this clonotype was seen a few times. V gene TRBV7-9 combines with J gene TRBJ2-1, with 7 nucleotides matching TRBD2. The CDR3 covers 14 residues. Germline assignment: CDR1 SEHNR and CDR2 FQNEAQ (reference sequence). Trimming cost V 8 bases and J 2 bases; bases outside gene matches: 6. CDR3 protein: CASLGGTPYNEQFF. CDR3 nucleotides: TGTGCCAGCCTGGGGGGGACGCCCTACAATGAGCAGTTCTTC.

The J gene is TRBJ2-6, the V gene TRBV7-8; D unclear. The CDR3 totals 13 residues. V was trimmed by 5 bases and J by 6 bases, leaving 8 bases between them. Germline V lookup: CDR1 SGHVS, CDR2 FQNEAQ. The CDR3 DNA sequence: TGTGCCAGCAGCCCCACAGAGGCCAACGTCCTGACTTTC. Residues: CASSPTEANVLTF.

This clonotype was counted ten times or more. The V gene is TRBV5-6, the J gene TRBJ2-1; D gene uncertain. The CDR3 runs to 15 residues. V was clipped by 0 bases and J by 2 bases, with 9 bases between them. The V gene's germline CDR1 is SGHDT and CDR2 YYEEEE. The CDR3 DNA follows: TGTGCCAGCAGCTTGGCCTCGGTCACCTACAATGAGCAGTTCTTC. This sequence encodes CASSLASVTYNEQFF.